Listed here are 13 T cell receptor beta chains from one sample, sequenced in a study of T-cell reconstitution after alpha-beta-depleted transplantation in children (dated by TCRdb to 2016 to 2018). To prepare the library, PCR was applied. The sample was run on an Illumina HiSeq 2500. TCR library preparation used molecular barcoding, with unique molecular identifiers applied to normalize quantification of the TCRbeta repertoire. In-frame beta chains were kept once TCRdb had trimmed the public reads at Q25 with fastp and called clones with MiXCR. Each CDR3 protein gets just one entry, which takes the most common genes and DNA from the rows behind it. Recorded for this sample are about 540,000 distinct CDR3 sequences; approximately 16% of them occurred a single time. Clones ranked in the top ten supply approximately 3% of the sample. The sample here was PBMCs from the stem cell graft donor, taken from the stem cell graft. These receptors all stem from a human donor who donated a stem cell graft to a child with acute lymphoblastic leukemia.

This clonotype was seen at least ten times. The chain links TRBV11-1 to TRBJ2-7, with D unclear. The germline gives CDR1 SGHAT, CDR2 FQDESV (reference sequence). V was trimmed by 3 bases and J by 6 bases, leaving 9 bases between them. The CDR3 extends over 12 amino acids. CDR3 nucleotides: TGTGCCAGCAGCTTTGGTAGGGTCGAGCAGTACTTC. Amino acids: CASSFGRVEQYF.

In its sample, this clonotype was seen a few times. This rearrangement joins TRBV2 to TRBJ2-3, with 7 bases identical to TRBD1. This CDR3 has 15 residues. The trim removed 6 bases at V and 3 bases at J, leaving 9 bases unmatched. The germline V gene has CDR1 SNHLY and CDR2 FYNNEI. The CDR3 region has the DNA TGTGCCAGCAGCCACCCGGGACAGCCGACAGATACGCAGTATTTT. It codes for CASSHPGQPTDTQYF. The full variable domain, its missing parts supplied by reference TRBV2 and TRBJ2-3, is EPEVTQTPSHQVTQMGQEVILRCVPISNHLYFYWYRQILGQKVEFLVSFYNNEISEKSEIFDDQFSVERPDGSNFTLKIRSTKLEDSAMYFCASSHPGQPTDTQYFGPGTRLTVL.

The chain links TRBV12-3 or TRBV12-4 to TRBJ2-1; 11 nucleotides align to TRBD2. J was trimmed by 7 bases and V by 6 bases; bases with no gene match: 5. The CDR3 contains 14 residues. The CDR3, as DNA: TGTGCCAGCAGCATGGGACTAGCGGTTAATGAGCAGTTCTTC. Encoded protein: CASSMGLAVNEQFF.

The sample holds a few counts of this clonotype. The rearrangement links TRBV7-9 to TRBJ1-1; D call uncertain. Trimming stripped 1 base from V and 1 base from J, with 16 bases between. Germline-derived CDR1 and CDR2 are SEHNR and FQNEAQ (reference sequence). The CDR3 runs to 17 residues. CDR3 sequence: CASSLGAAGKANTEAFF. In DNA form, the CDR3 reads TGTGCCAGCAGCTTAGGGGCCGCGGGGAAGGCGAACACTGAAGCTTTCTTT. The full variable domain, completed using reference TRBV7-9 and TRBJ1-1, is DTGVSQNPRHKITKRGQNVTFRCDPISEHNRLYWYRQTLGQGPEFLTYFQNEAQLEKSRLLSDRFSAERPKGSFSTLEIQRTEQGDSAMYLCASSLGAAGKANTEAFFGQGTRLTVV.

This clonotype was recorded a few times. The rearrangement uses TRBV12-3 or TRBV12-4 and TRBJ1-3, with 10 bases aligning to TRBD1. The V segment lost 8 bases and the J segment 4 bases; nucleotides outside the gene matches: 2. The length of the CDR3 is 13 residues. CDR3 sequence: CASDRGQGNTIYF. The CDR3 DNA is TGTGCCAGCGACAGGGGGCAAGGAAACACCATATATTTT.

This clonotype was seen more than once but under ten times. The V gene is TRBV12-3 or TRBV12-4, the J gene TRBJ1-6, with a possible D match to TRBD1 (5 bases). Trimming took off 6 bases at V and 0 bases at J, with 9 bases between the two ends. The CDR3 contains 15 residues. CDR3 protein: CASSADSSYNSPLHF. The CDR3 nucleotides are TGTGCCAGCAGCGCCGACAGCTCCTATAATTCACCCCTCCACTTT.

The CDR3 region is CSVAGSVGGELFF. In nucleotides, the CDR3 is TGCAGCGTTGCAGGTTCCGTCGGCGGGGAGCTGTTTTTT. The chain joins TRBV29-1 to TRBJ2-2, with D hard to call. Germline V gene data show CDR1 as SQVTM and CDR2 as ANQGSEA. The CDR3 spans 13 residues. V gave up 4 bases and J gave up 7 bases, with 13 bases separating them.

A word on this clonotype: The junction departs from the called germline gene at one end, perhaps through a read error. The chain employs TRBV6-1 and TRBJ2-3, with 7 bases matching TRBD1. Germline V CDR1 and CDR2: MNHNS, SASEGT. The CDR3 covers 9 residues. The DNA of the CDR3 is TGTGCCAGCATCTGGGACAGCAATTTT. Translation gives CASIWDSNF.

The chain uses TRBV14 and TRBJ2-1; TRBD1 matches 7 bases. CDR1 is SGHDN, CDR2 FVKESK, per germline. Trimming cost V 0 bases and J 7 bases; bases outside gene matches: 6. The CDR3 totals 15 residues. Here the CDR3 DNA reads TGTGCCAGCAGCCAAGAAGGAAGGGACAGAAATGAGCAGTTCTTC. This encodes CASSQEGRDRNEQFF.

The sample holds a few counts of this clonotype. V is TRBV2 and J is TRBJ2-7; no definite D call. The CDR3 has 14 amino acids. Germline V gene data show CDR1 as SNHLY and CDR2 as FYNNEI. The ends were cut back, 6 bases at V and 4 bases at J, with 16 bases in the middle. CDR3 bases: TGTGCCAGCAGATTGATTACTATGCCATACGAGCAGTACTTC. Protein sequence: CASRLITMPYEQYF. Variable domain in full (rest from reference TRBV2 and TRBJ2-7): EPEVTQTPSHQVTQMGQEVILRCVPISNHLYFYWYRQILGQKVEFLVSFYNNEISEKSEIFDDQFSVERPDGSNFTLKIRSTKLEDSAMYFCASRLITMPYEQYFGPGTRLTVT.

This clonotype appeared a few times. The J gene is TRBJ2-1, the V gene TRBV5-1, with unresolved D. V lost 4 bases to trimming and J lost 2 bases, with 13 bases between them. Germline CDR1 SGHRS, CDR2 YFSETQ. The CDR3 consists of 15 residues. The CDR3 DNA follows: TGCGCCAGCAGCCCCGATTTAGGAACCTACAATGAGCAGTTCTTC. The encoded protein is CASSPDLGTYNEQFF.

This clonotype was found a few times. J is TRBJ2-7 and V is TRBV5-1; maybe TRBD2 (5 bases). V lost 6 bases and J lost 4, with 14 bases in between. The CDR3 runs 13 residues. CDR1 SGHRS and CDR2 YFSETQ come from the germline V gene. This CDR3 reads CASTPDWDYEQYF. The CDR3 bases are TGCGCCAGCACCCCGGACTGGGATTACGAGCAGTACTTC.

The sample holds many counts of this clonotype. V gene TRBV27 combines with J gene TRBJ2-2; 9 nucleotides line up with TRBD2. Germline V gene sequence: CDR1 MNHEY, CDR2 SMNVEV (reference sequence). V shed 3 bases, J shed 5 bases, and the junction held 4 bases outside the gene matches. This CDR3 has 15 residues. The DNA of the CDR3 is TGTGCCAGCAGTTTCCGGCTAGCGGGGACCGGGGAGCTGTTTTTT. Translating gives CASSFRLAGTGELFF.